Included here is one T cell receptor (beta chain) sequence, with context. Antigen: not known. In the study's own analysis: Junction-only immunoSEQ data arrived without quality scores, meaning filtering differed. Sequenced by immunoSEQ multiplex PCR; TCRdb stores in-frame clones only, minus some. The V and J calls and clone size were taken over from that table, and D and trimming were inferred from the DNA. The sample carries around 510,000 clones, roughly 95% recorded once. These data belong to a study of shared clonotypes between healthy human individuals. Points from the study as a whole: Clonotypes which were not shared had lower generation probabilities than clonotypes that all four donors shared.

The sequencing input was naive CD4+ T cells sorted from blood. As to subset: CD45RA+ positively selected. This sequence originates from a woman under 40 in good health.

In DNA form, the CDR3 reads TGTGCCAGCAGCTTGGCCCGGTTACGCGGCTACACCTTC. Amino acid sequence: CASSLARLRGYTF. The chain is built from TRBV5-6 and TRBJ1-2; D not certain. Germline V gene data show CDR1 as SGHDT and CDR2 as YYEEEE. Trimming stripped 0 bases from V and 8 bases from J, with 11 bases between. The CDR3 has 13 residues.